This is a list of T cell receptor beta chains from one sample in a study of blood T cell repertoires in COVID-19. The assay was immunoSEQ multiplex PCR, and TCRdb's table has in-frame clones only and misses some. The data hold around 250,000 clones, with approximately 86% observed a single time. Sample: peripheral blood. These receptors were obtained from a woman aged 55-69 years who had recovered from COVID-19. Both conserved end residues are part of each CDR3. D genes are given only for firm matches. Clone size, where shown, is once, few, many, or a class for clones that have expanded.

CDR3nt	CDR3aa	abundance	j_gene	v_gene	d_gene
TGTGCCAGCAGCCAACGGGGACAGGACCAGCATTTT	CASSQRGQDQHF	NA	TRBJ1-5	TRBV3-1/TRBV3-2	TRBD1
TGTGCCAGTAAGGCGGGGAACACTGAAGCTTTCTTT	CASKAGNTEAFF	NA	TRBJ1-1	TRBV6-5	NA
TGCGCCAGCAGTTTGGACAGGGGCAATCAGCCCCAGCATTTT	CASSLDRGNQPQHF	NA	TRBJ1-5	TRBV10-2	TRBD1
TGTGCCAGCAGCGCGGGAAGGACTAGCGGCCTCCAAGAGACCCAGTACTTC	CASSAGRTSGLQETQYF	NA	TRBJ2-5	TRBV9	TRBD2
TGTGCCAGCAGTGAGGGGGGGTTTTGGGAAAAACTGTTTTTT	CASSEGGFWEKLFF	NA	TRBJ1-4	TRBV2	NA
TGTGCCAGCAGCTTGGGACAGGGGAGATCACTGGGGTTT	CASSLGQGRSLGF	NA	TRBJ1-1	TRBV7-2	TRBD1
TGTGCCAGCAGGTGGACTACGAACAATGAGCAGTTCTTC	CASRWTTNNEQFF	NA	TRBJ2-1	TRBV28	NA
TGTGCCAGCATCCCCGATTCTGAGAGATCCTATACCTACGAGCAGTACTTC	CASIPDSERSYTYEQYF	NA	TRBJ2-7	TRBV11-2	NA
TGTGCCAGCAGCTTATCGACGGGGGAAGAGACCCAGTACTTC	CASSLSTGEETQYF	NA	TRBJ2-5	TRBV5-4	NA
TGTGCCAGCAGTGTTTTTAAGGGACAGTTAACTAATGAAAAACTGTTTTTT	CASSVFKGQLTNEKLFF	NA	TRBJ1-4	TRBV6-1	TRBD1
TGTGCCAGCAGTTCCCATAATCCCGGGAACACTGAAGCTTTCTTT	CASSSHNPGNTEAFF	NA	TRBJ1-1	TRBV6-5	NA
TGCGCCAGCAGTGAGTCCCCTGGGACTAGCGGGGTTGAGCAGTTCTTC	CASSESPGTSGVEQFF	NA	TRBJ2-1	TRBV10-1	TRBD2
TGTGCCAGCAGCCAAGCTGCGGGGGGAATTTACGAGCAGTACTTC	CASSQAAGGIYEQYF	NA	TRBJ2-7	TRBV14	TRBD2
TGTGCCAGCAGCCACGGGGGGGATAAAGAGACCCAGTACTTC	CASSHGGDKETQYF	NA	TRBJ2-5	TRBV4-2	TRBD2
TGTGCCAGCAGCCGGGACAGCTATGGCTACACCTTC	CASSRDSYGYTF	NA	TRBJ1-2	TRBV28	TRBD1
TGTGCCAGCAGTGACGGAGGGAATAATTCACCCCTCCACTTT	CASSDGGNNSPLHF	NA	TRBJ1-6	TRBV6-4	NA
TGTGCCAGCAGCCTTGACAGGAGCACAGATACGCAGTATTTT	CASSLDRSTDTQYF	NA	TRBJ2-3	TRBV11-1	NA
TGTGCCAGCAGCTTTGAGGGCAATCAGCCCCAGCATTTT	CASSFEGNQPQHF	NA	TRBJ1-5	TRBV7-9	NA
TGTGCCAGCAGCTTAGCGGGGGGGGTCACCGGGGAGCTGTTTTTT	CASSLAGGVTGELFF	NA	TRBJ2-2	TRBV7-8	TRBD2
TGTGCCAGCAGCTCGGAGCGGACAGGGACCCCCTACAATGAGCAGTTCTTC	CASSSERTGTPYNEQFF	NA	TRBJ2-1	TRBV4-2	TRBD1
TGTGCCAGCAGCGACCCGGGGGGGGGTCGGGACCAAGAGACCCAGTACTTC	CASSDPGGGRDQETQYF	NA	TRBJ2-5	TRBV7-9	TRBD2
TGCGCCAGCAGCTTGCTCCCTAGCGGGGGCTTCCAAACTCGGACGCAGTATTTT	CASSLLPSGGFQTRTQYF	NA	TRBJ2-3	TRBV5-1	TRBD2
TGTGCCAGCAGCTCGGGACAGACCAAAAACATTCAGTACTTC	CASSSGQTKNIQYF	NA	TRBJ2-4	TRBV11-1	TRBD1
TGTGCCAGCAGTCGCTCCTCCGGGACAAATAGGTCCCCTCGTTATAATTCACCCCTCCACTTT	CASSRSSGTNRSPRYNSPLHF	NA	TRBJ1-6	TRBV6-6	NA
TGTGCCAGCAGCTTGGGGACAGCGAACACTGAAGCTTTCTTT	CASSLGTANTEAFF	NA	TRBJ1-1	TRBV5-6	NA
TGTGCCAGCAGCTTTTTTACAGGTAGATTACGAGGGCAGTACTTC	CASSFFTGRLRGQYF	NA	TRBJ2-7	TRBV5-6	NA
TGTGCCAGCAGCCCCTTAAGGGGGAGAAACACTGAAGCTTTCTTT	CASSPLRGRNTEAFF	NA	TRBJ1-1	TRBV7-8	NA
TGCAGCGTTGAAGGCCAGATCCAAGAGACCCAGTACTTC	CSVEGQIQETQYF	NA	TRBJ2-5	TRBV29-1	NA
TGTGCCAGCAGCCTCCAGGGACAGATCAATGAGCAGTTCTTC	CASSLQGQINEQFF	once	TRBJ2-1	TRBV7-2	TRBD1
TGCGCCAGCAGCGCTCAGAACCCCACTGAAGCTTTCTTT	CASSAQNPTEAFF	NA	TRBJ1-1	TRBV4-3	NA
TGCGCCAGCAGCCAAGATTACGAGGCTTACAATGAGCAGTTCTTC	CASSQDYEAYNEQFF	NA	TRBJ2-1	TRBV4-3	NA
TGTGCCAGCAGCCCTCATGGGACGGGCGTCGGGGGGGAGACCCAGTACTTC	CASSPHGTGVGGETQYF	few	TRBJ2-5	TRBV11-2	TRBD2
TGTGCCAGCAGTTGGGGCCTTGGGACTGAAGCTTTCTTT	CASSWGLGTEAFF	NA	TRBJ1-1	TRBV6-2/TRBV6-3	NA
TGCAGCGTTGATGTCGGGTCTGAAGCTTTCTTT	CSVDVGSEAFF	NA	TRBJ1-1	TRBV29-1	NA
TGTGCCAGCAGCTCGAACACCGGGGAGCTGTTTTTT	CASSSNTGELFF	once	TRBJ2-2	TRBV6-5	NA
TGTGCCAGCAGCACCGACAGGGTGAACACTGAAGCTTTCTTT	CASSTDRVNTEAFF	NA	TRBJ1-1	TRBV11-1	TRBD1
TGTGCCAGCAGAGAGGGCGGGAGTTCACCCCTCCACTTT	CASREGGSSPLHF	NA	TRBJ1-6	TRBV7-9	NA
TGTGCCAGCACCCGATTTTCCGGGACACCGACTATTGGCGCTTTCTTT	CASTRFSGTPTIGAFF	NA	TRBJ1-1	TRBV7-9	NA
TGTGCCAGCAAGAGGGAAAGCTCTGGAAACACCATATATTTT	CASKRESSGNTIYF	NA	TRBJ1-3	TRBV28	NA
TGTGCCAGCAGGGAGGGGGGGCCGCTTAGCTCCTATAATTCACCCCTCCACTTT	CASREGGPLSSYNSPLHF	NA	TRBJ1-6	TRBV5-5	NA
TGTGCCAGCGGACAGGTGAATGGGTCACCCCTCCACTTT	CASGQVNGSPLHF	NA	TRBJ1-6	TRBV27	TRBD1
TGTGCCAGCAGAGGACAAGACTACAATGAGCAGTTCTTC	CASRGQDYNEQFF	NA	TRBJ2-1	TRBV5-4	NA
TGTGCCAGCAGCGCCGGGACAGGGGGCTTGGGGGCCAACGTCCTGACTTTC	CASSAGTGGLGANVLTF	NA	TRBJ2-6	TRBV9	TRBD1
TGTGCCAGCTCACCCCGACAGGGCAACACTGAAGCTTTCTTT	CASSPRQGNTEAFF	NA	TRBJ1-1	TRBV18	TRBD1
TGTGCCAGCAGCAGAGGAAACACCATATATTTT	CASSRGNTIYF	NA	TRBJ1-3	TRBV6-5	NA
TGTGCCAGCAGCCGTCTCGAGGGGAACACTGAAGCTTTCTTT	CASSRLEGNTEAFF	once	TRBJ1-1	TRBV7-9	NA
TGTGCCAGCAGGGCCCTGCGGGTGAATGAGCAGTTCTTC	CASRALRVNEQFF	NA	TRBJ2-1	TRBV12-3/TRBV12-4	NA
TGTGCCAGCAGCCTAGCGGGGAGCTCCTACGAGCAGTACTTC	CASSLAGSSYEQYF	NA	TRBJ2-7	TRBV7-2	TRBD2
TGTGCCAGCTGGAACCCCGGGACAGGGGGCGAGTTGAATGAGCAGTTCTTC	CASWNPGTGGELNEQFF	NA	TRBJ2-1	TRBV19	TRBD1
TGTGCCAGCAGCCAAGGTCAAGCGCGGAGCTCCTACGAGCAGTACTTC	CASSQGQARSSYEQYF	NA	TRBJ2-7	TRBV3-1/TRBV3-2	NA
TGTGCCAGCAGTTTCGACTCCCTCACAGATACGCAGTATTTT	CASSFDSLTDTQYF	NA	TRBJ2-3	TRBV5-4	NA